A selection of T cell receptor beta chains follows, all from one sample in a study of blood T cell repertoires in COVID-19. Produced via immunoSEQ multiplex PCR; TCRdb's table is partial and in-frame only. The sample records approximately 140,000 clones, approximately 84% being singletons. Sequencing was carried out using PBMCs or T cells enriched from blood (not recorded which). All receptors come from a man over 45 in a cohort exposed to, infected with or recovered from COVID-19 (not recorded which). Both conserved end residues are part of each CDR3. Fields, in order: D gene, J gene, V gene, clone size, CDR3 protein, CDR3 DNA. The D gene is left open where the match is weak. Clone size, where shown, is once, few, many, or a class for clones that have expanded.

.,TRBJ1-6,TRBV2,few,CASSDLGSSPLHF,TGTGCCAGCAGTGATCTGGGGAGTTCACCCCTCCACTTT
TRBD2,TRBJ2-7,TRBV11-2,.,CASSAFGLAYNLHF,TGTGCCAGCAGCGCGTTTGGACTAGCCTACAATCTACACTTC
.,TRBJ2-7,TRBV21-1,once,CASSAGSLYEQYF,TGTGCCAGCAGCGCGGGGAGCCTTTACGAGCAGTACTTC
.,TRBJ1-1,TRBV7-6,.,CASSSGFTEAFF,TGTGCCAGCAGCTCGGGGTTTACTGAAGCTTTCTTT
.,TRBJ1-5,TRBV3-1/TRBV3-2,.,CASSQGRYQPQHF,TGTGCCAGCAGCCAAGGCAGGTATCAGCCCCAGCATTTT
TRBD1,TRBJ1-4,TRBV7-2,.,CASSSGQDEKLFF,TGTGCCAGCAGCTCCGGACAGGATGAAAAACTGTTTTTT
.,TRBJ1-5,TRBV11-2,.,CASSLDGQLNQPQHF,TGTGCCAGCAGCTTAGATGGACAGTTAAATCAGCCCCAGCATTTT
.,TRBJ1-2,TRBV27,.,CASARSRADGYTF,TGTGCCAGCGCCCGCTCGCGGGCGGATGGCTACACCTTC
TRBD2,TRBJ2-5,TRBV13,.,CASSLAEAGGPETQYF,TGTGCCAGCAGCTTAGCCGAAGCGGGGGGGCCAGAGACCCAGTACTTC
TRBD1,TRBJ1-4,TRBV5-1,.,CASNPGQGGEKLFF,TGCGCCAGCAACCCGGGACAGGGGGGTGAAAAACTGTTTTTT
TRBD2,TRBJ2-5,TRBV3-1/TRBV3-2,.,CASSQATGLGEETQYF,TGTGCCAGCAGCCAAGCTACGGGACTAGGGGAAGAGACCCAGTACTTC
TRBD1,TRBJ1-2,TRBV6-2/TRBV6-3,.,CASSAFKGATNYGYTF,TGTGCCAGCAGCGCTTTTAAGGGGGCGACTAACTATGGCTACACCTTC
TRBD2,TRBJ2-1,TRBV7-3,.,CASSFLAGVYNEQFF,TGTGCCAGCAGCTTCCTAGCGGGAGTTTACAATGAGCAGTTCTTC
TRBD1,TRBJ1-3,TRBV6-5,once,CASRGQIPGNTIYF,TGTGCCAGCAGGGGACAGATCCCCGGAAACACCATATATTTT
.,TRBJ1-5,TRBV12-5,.,CASGSREGQPQHF,TGTGCTAGTGGTTCCAGGGAGGGTCAGCCCCAGCATTTT
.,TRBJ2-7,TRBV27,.,CASSILPGQSYEQYF,TGTGCCAGCAGTATCCTCCCGGGACAATCCTACGAGCAGTACTTC
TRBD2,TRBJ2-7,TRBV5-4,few,CASSPGTSGVYEQYF,TGTGCCAGCAGCCCCGGGACTAGCGGGGTGTACGAGCAGTACTTC
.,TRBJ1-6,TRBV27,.,CASRKGNYNSPLHF,TGTGCCAGCAGAAAGGGGAACTATAATTCACCCCTCCACTTT
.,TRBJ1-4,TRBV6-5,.,CASSYGPGVNEKLFF,TGTGCCAGCAGTTACGGACCAGGGGTAAACGAAAAACTGTTTTTT
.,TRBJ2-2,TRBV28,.,CASSSPTSSSTGELFF,TGTGCCAGCAGTTCCCCGACTAGTTCTTCCACCGGGGAGCTGTTTTTT
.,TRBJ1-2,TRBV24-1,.,CATSGGGGHGYTF,TGTGCCACCAGTGGGGGAGGAGGCCATGGCTACACCTTC